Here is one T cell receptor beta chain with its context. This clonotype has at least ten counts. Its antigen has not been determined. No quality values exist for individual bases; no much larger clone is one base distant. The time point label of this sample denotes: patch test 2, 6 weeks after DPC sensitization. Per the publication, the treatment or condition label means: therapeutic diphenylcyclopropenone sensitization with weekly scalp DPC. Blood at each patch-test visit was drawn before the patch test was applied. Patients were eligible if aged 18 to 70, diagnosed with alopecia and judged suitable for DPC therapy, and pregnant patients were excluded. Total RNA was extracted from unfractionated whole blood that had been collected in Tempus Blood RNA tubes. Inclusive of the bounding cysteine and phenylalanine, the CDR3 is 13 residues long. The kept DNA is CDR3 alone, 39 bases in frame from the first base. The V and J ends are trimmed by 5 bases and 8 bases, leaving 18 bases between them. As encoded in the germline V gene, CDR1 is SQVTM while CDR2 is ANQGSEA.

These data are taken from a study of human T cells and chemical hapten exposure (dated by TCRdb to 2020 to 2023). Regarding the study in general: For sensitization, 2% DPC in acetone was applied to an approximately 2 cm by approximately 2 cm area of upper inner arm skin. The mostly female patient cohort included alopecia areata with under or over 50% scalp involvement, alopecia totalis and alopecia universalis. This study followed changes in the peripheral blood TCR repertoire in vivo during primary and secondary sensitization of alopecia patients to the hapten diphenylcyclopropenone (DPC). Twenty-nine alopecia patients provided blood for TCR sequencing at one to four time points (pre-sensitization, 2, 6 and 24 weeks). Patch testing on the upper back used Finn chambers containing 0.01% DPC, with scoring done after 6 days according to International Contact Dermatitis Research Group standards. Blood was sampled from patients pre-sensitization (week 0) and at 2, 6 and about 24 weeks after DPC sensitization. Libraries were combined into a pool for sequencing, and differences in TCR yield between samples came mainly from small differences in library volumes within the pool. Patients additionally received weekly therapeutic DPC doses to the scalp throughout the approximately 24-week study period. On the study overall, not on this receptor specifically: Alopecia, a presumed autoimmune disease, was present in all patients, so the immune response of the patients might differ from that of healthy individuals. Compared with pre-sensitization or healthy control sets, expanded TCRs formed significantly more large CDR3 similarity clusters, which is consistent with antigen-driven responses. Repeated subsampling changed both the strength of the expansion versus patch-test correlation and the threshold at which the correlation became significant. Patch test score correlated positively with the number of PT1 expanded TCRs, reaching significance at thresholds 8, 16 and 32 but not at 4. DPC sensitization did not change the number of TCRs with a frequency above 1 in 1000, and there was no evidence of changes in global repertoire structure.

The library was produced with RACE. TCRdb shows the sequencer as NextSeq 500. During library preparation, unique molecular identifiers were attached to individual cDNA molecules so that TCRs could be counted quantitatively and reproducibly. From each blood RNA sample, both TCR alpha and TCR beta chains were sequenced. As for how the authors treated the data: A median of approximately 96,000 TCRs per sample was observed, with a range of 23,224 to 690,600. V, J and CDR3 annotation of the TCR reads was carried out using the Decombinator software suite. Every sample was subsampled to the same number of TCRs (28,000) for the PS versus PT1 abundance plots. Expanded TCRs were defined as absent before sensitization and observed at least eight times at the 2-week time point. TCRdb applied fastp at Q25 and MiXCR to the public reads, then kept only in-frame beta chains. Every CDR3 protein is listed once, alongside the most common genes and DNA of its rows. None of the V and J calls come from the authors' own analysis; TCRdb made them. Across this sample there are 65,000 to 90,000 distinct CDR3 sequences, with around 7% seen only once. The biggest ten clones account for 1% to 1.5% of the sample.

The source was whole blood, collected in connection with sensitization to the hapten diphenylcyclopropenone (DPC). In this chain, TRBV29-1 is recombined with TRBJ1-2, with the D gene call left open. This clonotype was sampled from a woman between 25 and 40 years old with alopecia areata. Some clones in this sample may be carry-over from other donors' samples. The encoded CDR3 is CSVLESAGWGYTF. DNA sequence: TGCAGCGTTCTTGAGTCGGCCGGATGGGGCTACACCTTC.